This T cell receptor (beta chain) originates from a study of a mutant IDH1 vaccine in newly diagnosed glioma (dated by TCRdb to about 2021). Context from the whole study: Across visits V03 through V10, patients got a total of eight vaccinations, given in weeks 1, 3, 5, 7, 11, 15, 19 and 23. In the chemotherapy-containing groups, vaccination started alongside temozolomide cycles, whereas in patients who had radiotherapy alone it started 4-6 weeks after radiotherapy. Of the roughly 31 treated patients, approximately 62% were male and 37.5% were female, and the mean age was 40.4 years. Before enrollment, most patients had been given radiochemotherapy with temozolomide as standard therapy, while the rest had received either radiotherapy alone or temozolomide alone. Six visits were used for peripheral blood collection: V03 (baseline), V05, V07, V10, V12 and V13. For exploratory analyses, around 26 treated patients had longitudinal TCRB deep sequencing done wherever samples were available. Study-level results and caveats: PBMC samples for TCRB deep sequencing were selected based on availability. The authors noted that analyses of patient blood samples could not be reproduced because of sample limitations. Pseudoprogression appeared unrelated to alterations in the top peripheral T cell clonotypes detected by TCRB sequencing. Immune responses induced by the vaccine were seen in around 93% of patients across multiple MHC alleles.

With regard to this clone: Its antigen specificity is not known. No much larger clone is present one base from it, and per-base qualities are unavailable.

Via the germline V gene, CDR1 is MDHEN and CDR2 SYDVKM. V and J lose 7 bases and 2 bases, and a span of 8 bases separates them. From cysteine to phenylalanine, the CDR3 is 13 amino acids long. Only the CDR3 part of the read is kept: 39 bases, read in frame from the first base. The receptor library was made with the immunoSEQ multiplex PCR assay. The hsTCRB Kit was used according to the manufacturer's protocol to amplify rearranged TCR beta chain sequences. TCRB libraries were sequenced on an Illumina MiSeq. Regarding the original processing steps: The proprietary platform of the kit vendor was used for demultiplexing, trimming and gene mapping. TCRdb retrieved this table from immuneACCESS and kept in-frame rearrangements only. Not all clones are present; in checked studies, unresolved V genes account for under half, and no reason is known for the remainder. V and J calls plus clone size are reproduced from that table; the DNA served to infer D and trimming. Within this sample are 30,000 to 40,000 clones, with around 81% of them counted one time only. The ten biggest clones cover around an eighth of the sample.

What this sample's time point label stands for: week 5, during vaccination. A 20-mer mutant IDH1 peptide at 300 micrograms in Montanide made up each vaccine dose, which was injected subcutaneously together with topical imiquimod. Donors had newly diagnosed WHO grade 3 or 4 IDH1-mutant astrocytomas with loss of nuclear ATRX. The samples were drawn from NOA16, a multicentre, single-arm, open-label phase I trial in Germany that tested a mutant IDH1 peptide vaccine in humans for the first time. Genomic DNA for TCRB sequencing was isolated from EDTA blood with the DNeasy Blood and Tissue Kit. The sequencing used PBMCs, collected from a glioma patient whose treatment included an IDH1 peptide vaccine. The sequence derives from a man aged 50 to 60 with glioma. The chain was built from TRBV28 and TRBJ2-2; too little of a D gene remains to name it. The DNA reads TGTGCCAGCACTTCAGTCAACACCGGGGAGCTGTTTTTT. This gives the protein CASTSVNTGELFF.